These 26 T cell receptor beta chains came from one sample sequenced in a study of CXCR3-negative and CXCR3-positive naive CD8 T cells. Their target antigens are unknown. Through 5' RACE with UMI labels, the TRB cDNA libraries were prepared. TCRdb reanalyzed the 5' RACE reads, giving one entry per CDR3 protein sequence and no DNA. The table lists 130,000 to 150,000 distinct CDR3 sequences. The study, taken as a whole, reports: Naive cells with CXCR3 showed TRB CDR3s that were more hydrophobic than those in CXCR3-negative naive cells.

What was sequenced was naive CXCR3+ CD8+ T cells from blood. Stated subset: CD45RO-CCR7+CD27+CD95- naive CD8+ T cells expressing CXCR3 (TNR3+). These receptors were taken from a human donor in good health. Some clones in this sample may be carry-over from other donors' samples.

The CDR3 sequence is CASSLGEVPGNTIYF. V is TRBV13 and J is TRBJ1-3; the D call from TCRdb, TRBD1, cannot be confirmed without DNA. The length of the CDR3 is 15 residues. From germline, CDR1 is PRHDT and CDR2 FYEKMQ (reference sequence).

V is TRBV11-3 and J is TRBJ2-5; the TCRdb D gene call, TRBD1, has no DNA to confirm it. CDR1 and CDR2 from the germline V gene are SGHNT and YENEEA. This CDR3 has 13 amino acids. The CDR3 is CASSHPSPETQYF.

The chain carries TRBV12-3 or TRBV12-4 and TRBJ2-5; with no DNA, the TCRdb D assignment of TRBD1 cannot be verified. This CDR3 contains 14 residues. The chain's CDR3 is CASSSWDIQETQYF.

The rearrangement links TRBV7-9 to TRBJ1-2; TCRdb lists TRBD1, though no DNA is available to test this call. CDR1 and CDR2 (germline): SEHNR, FQNEAQ (reference sequence). The CDR3 consists of 13 residues. The CDR3 sequence is CASSLTGGYGYTF.

The J gene is TRBJ2-7, the V gene TRBV29-1; TCRdb indicates TRBD2, and absent DNA this call remains unverified. CDR1 and CDR2 from the germline V gene are SQVTM and ANQGSEA. This CDR3 comprises 13 residues. CDR3 protein: CSVELAGDYEQYF.

The chain joins TRBV23-1 to TRBJ2-1; TCRdb reports TRBD2, a call that lacks DNA to check it against. TRBV23-1 is given ORF status, its function remaining uncertain. The CDR3 has 18 residues. This chain's CDR3 is CASSQRLVAGGFGNEQFF.

The chain's CDR3 is CASSHEPGQSIYGYTF. The V gene is TRBV5-1, the J gene TRBJ1-2; TCRdb lists TRBD1, though no DNA is available to test this call. The CDR3 has 16 amino acids. In germline, CDR1 is SGHRS, CDR2 YFSETQ.

The rearrangement joins TRBV7-9 to TRBJ1-2; with no DNA, the TCRdb D assignment of TRBD1 cannot be verified. Germline V gives CDR1 SEHNR, CDR2 FQNEAQ (reference sequence). CDR3 size: 16 residues. The chain's CDR3 is CASSPRTEDLNYGYTF.

This sequence joins TRBV13 and TRBJ2-7; as DNA is missing, the TRBD2 call by TCRdb cannot be tested. Germline V lookup: CDR1 PRHDT, CDR2 FYEKMQ (reference sequence). The CDR3 covers 15 residues. The CDR3 region is CASSLSASGAYEQYF.

This rearrangement joins TRBV3-1 to TRBJ2-1; the TCRdb D gene call, TRBD1, has no DNA to confirm it. Germline V lookup: CDR1 LGHDT, CDR2 YNNKEL (reference sequence). This CDR3 comprises 17 residues. This chain's CDR3 is CASSHLSREQGDNEQFF.

The chain uses TRBV27 and TRBJ2-7; TCRdb names TRBD1, which stays unverified in the absence of DNA. Looked up from germline, CDR1 is MNHEY and CDR2 is SMNVEV (reference sequence). There are 13 residues in the CDR3. CDR3 sequence reads: CASSYGTDYEQYF.

The V and J genes are TRBV29-1 and TRBJ2-1; TCRdb indicates TRBD1, and absent DNA this call remains unverified. The CDR3 loop spans 15 amino acids. In germline, CDR1 is SQVTM, CDR2 ANQGSEA. CDR3 protein: CSVPGGTGLYNEQFF.

The J gene is TRBJ1-6, the V gene TRBV7-3; as DNA is missing, the TRBD1 call by TCRdb cannot be tested. CDR1 is SGHTA and CDR2 is FQGTGA in the germline V gene. The CDR3 sequence is 15 residues long. This CDR3 reads CASSATGGAGSPLHF.

The genes are TRBV29-1 and TRBJ2-5. Germline-derived CDR1 and CDR2 are SQVTM and ANQGSEA. CDR3 length equals 13 residues. CDR3 protein: CSANMDGGETQYF.

The chain carries TRBV5-5 and TRBJ2-7; TCRdb's D call of TRBD1 is untestable without DNA. CDR1 and CDR2 from the germline V gene are SGHKS and YYEKEE (reference sequence). The CDR3 has 16 residues. The CDR3 reads CASSLASGTGYYEQYF.

The chain links TRBV6-6 to TRBJ1-5. CDR1 is MNHNY, CDR2 SVGAGI, per germline (reference sequence). CDR3 size: 16 residues. The CDR3 reads CASSYSRTGNNQPQHF.

The rearrangement uses TRBV7-8 and TRBJ1-1; checking the TCRdb D call of TRBD1 is not possible without DNA. The CDR3 has 14 amino acids. CDR1 and CDR2 from the germline V gene are SGHVS and FQNEAQ. CDR3 region: CASSPGVGDTEAFF.

The chain has TRBV6-6 and TRBJ2-1; there is no DNA to check the TCRdb D call of TRBD2. CDR1 and CDR2 (germline): MNHNY, SVGAGI (reference sequence). This CDR3 has 12 residues. The CDR3 here is CASSDPSDEQFF.

This chain joins TRBV21-1 and TRBJ1-1; TCRdb's D gene call, TRBD1, goes unchecked for lack of DNA. TRBV21-1 is a pseudogene segment. This CDR3 is built from 16 residues. The CDR3 is CASSSGARHPNTEAFF.

The J gene is TRBJ2-1, the V gene TRBV7-3; TCRdb gives TRBD1 as the D gene, but with no DNA this cannot be confirmed. The CDR3 spans 15 residues. The germline V gene has CDR1 SGHTA and CDR2 FQGTGA. This chain's CDR3 is CASSSGQGTYNEQFF. Full variable domain (outside the CDR3, taken from reference TRBV7-3 and TRBJ2-1): GAGVSQTPSNKVTEKGKYVELRCDPISGHTALYWYRQSLGQGPEFLIYFQGTGAADDSGLPNDRFFAVRPEGSVSTLKIQRTERGDSAVYLCASSSGQGTYNEQFFGPGTRLTVL.

The chain has TRBV7-9 and TRBJ2-7. This CDR3 is built from 13 residues. CDR1 and CDR2 from the germline V gene are SEHNR and FQNEAQ (reference sequence). Here the CDR3 reads CASSLAYSYEQYF.

J is TRBJ1-2 and V is TRBV5-6. This CDR3 is 14 amino acids long. Germline-derived CDR1 and CDR2 are SGHDT and YYEEEE. CDR3: CASSQEGVVYGYTF.

J is TRBJ1-5 and V is TRBV19; the TCRdb D gene call, TRBD1, has no DNA to confirm it. Looked up from germline, CDR1 is LNHDA and CDR2 is SQIVND (reference sequence). CDR3 length: 15 amino acids. The CDR3 loop is CASSMLGQGNQPQHF.

This chain connects TRBV6-6 to TRBJ2-7; TCRdb's D gene call, TRBD1, goes unchecked for lack of DNA. The CDR3 totals 15 residues. CDR1 is MNHNY and CDR2 is SVGAGI in the germline V gene (reference sequence). CDR3 region: CASSPFRGGGYEQYF.

The chain combines TRBV7-9 with TRBJ2-5; TCRdb's assignment of TRBD1 cannot be checked, as there is no DNA. In germline, CDR1 is SEHNR, CDR2 FQNEAQ (reference sequence). The CDR3 extends over 15 amino acids. The CDR3 loop is CASSLALTGLETQYF.

The chain employs TRBV3-1 and TRBJ2-5; as DNA is missing, the TRBD2 call by TCRdb cannot be tested. The CDR3 consists of 13 residues. Per the germline V gene, CDR1 is LGHDT and CDR2 is YNNKEL (reference sequence). CDR3 region: CASSQEAGRNQYF.